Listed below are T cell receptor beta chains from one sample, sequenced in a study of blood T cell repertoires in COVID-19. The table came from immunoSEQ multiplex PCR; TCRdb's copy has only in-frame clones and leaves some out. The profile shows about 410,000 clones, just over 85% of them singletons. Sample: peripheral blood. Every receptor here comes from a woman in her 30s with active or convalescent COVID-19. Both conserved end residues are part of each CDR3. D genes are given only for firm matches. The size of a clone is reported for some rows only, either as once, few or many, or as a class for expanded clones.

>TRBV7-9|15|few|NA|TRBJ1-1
CASSLGRGSDTEAFF
TGTGCCAGCAGCTTAGGGAGAGGGTCCGACACTGAAGCTTTCTTT
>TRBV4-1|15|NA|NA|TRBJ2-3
CASSRGHAGTDTQYF
TGCGCCAGCAGCCGAGGACATGCTGGAACAGATACGCAGTATTTT
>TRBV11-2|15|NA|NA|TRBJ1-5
CASSLEGQPNQPQHF
TGTGCCAGCAGCTTAGAAGGACAGCCAAATCAGCCCCAGCATTTT
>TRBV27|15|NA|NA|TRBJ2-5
CASSLSTGVQETQYF
TGTGCCAGCAGTTTATCGACGGGGGTTCAAGAGACCCAGTACTTC
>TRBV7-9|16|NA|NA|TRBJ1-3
CASSREGDGSGNTIYF
TGTGCCAGCTCCAGGGAGGGTGACGGGTCTGGAAACACCATATATTTT
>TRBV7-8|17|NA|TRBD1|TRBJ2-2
CASSLAAGGVYTGELFF
TGTGCCAGCAGCTTAGCGGCAGGGGGAGTGTACACCGGGGAGCTGTTTTTT
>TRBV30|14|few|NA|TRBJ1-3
CAWSPGVEGNTIYF
TGTGCCTGGAGTCCAGGGGTAGAAGGAAACACCATATATTTT
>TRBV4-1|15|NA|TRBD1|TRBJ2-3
CASSLDRGSTDTQYF
TGCGCCAGCAGCCTAGACAGGGGCAGCACAGATACGCAGTATTTT
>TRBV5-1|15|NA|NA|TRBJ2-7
CASSQPETTFYEQYF
TGCGCCAGCAGCCAACCTGAGACAACCTTCTACGAGCAGTACTTC
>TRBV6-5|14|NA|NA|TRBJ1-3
CASSRDFSGNTIYF
TGTGCCAGCAGTCGGGACTTTTCCGGAAACACCATATATTTT
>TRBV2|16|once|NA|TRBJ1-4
CASEGGASRTNEKLFF
TGTGCCTCCGAGGGGGGGGCTAGCAGGACTAATGAAAAACTGTTTTTT
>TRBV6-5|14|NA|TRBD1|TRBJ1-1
CASSYSNLGQKAFF
TGTGCCAGCAGTTACTCGAATTTGGGACAGAAAGCTTTCTTT
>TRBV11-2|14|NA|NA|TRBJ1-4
CASSLDPNEEKLFF
TGTGCCAGCAGCTTAGACCCTAACGAAGAAAAACTGTTTTTT
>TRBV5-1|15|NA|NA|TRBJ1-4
CASSLVGRDVEKLFF
TGCGCCAGCAGCTTGGTTGGCAGGGATGTGGAAAAACTGTTTTTT
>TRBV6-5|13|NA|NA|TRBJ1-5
CASSYDRNQPQHF
TGTGCCAGCAGTTACGACAGAAATCAGCCCCAGCATTTT
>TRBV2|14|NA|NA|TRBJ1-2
CASSESGQPYGYTF
TGTGCCAGCAGTGAATCCGGACAGCCCTATGGCTACACCTTC
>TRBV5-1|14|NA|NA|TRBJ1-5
CASSLDSPDQPQHF
TGCGCCAGCAGCTTGGACAGTCCTGATCAGCCCCAGCATTTT
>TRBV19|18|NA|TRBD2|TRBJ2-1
CASSIRTLLAGGSGEQFF
TGTGCCAGTAGTATACGTACGTTACTAGCGGGGGGATCCGGGGAGCAGTTCTTC
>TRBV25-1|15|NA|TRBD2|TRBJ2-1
CASSTSGSFNNEQFF
TGTGCCAGCAGCACGAGCGGGAGCTTCAACAATGAGCAGTTCTTC
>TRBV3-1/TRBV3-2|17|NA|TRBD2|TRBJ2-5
CASSQTSLAGGLETQYF
TGTGCCAGCAGCCAAACGTCGCTAGCGGGGGGTCTGGAGACCCAGTACTTC
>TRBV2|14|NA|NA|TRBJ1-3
CASRPGFSGNTIYF
TGTGCCAGCAGGCCAGGCTTCTCTGGAAACACCATATATTTT
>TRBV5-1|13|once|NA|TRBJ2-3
CASSLRDTDTQYF
TGCGCCAGCAGCTTGCGGGACACAGATACGCAGTATTTT
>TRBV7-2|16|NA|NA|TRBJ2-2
CASSLRGSFTAGELFF
TGTGCCAGCAGCTTAAGGGGCTCCTTCACGGCCGGGGAGCTGTTTTTT
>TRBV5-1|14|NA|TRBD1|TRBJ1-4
CASSKGQGGEKLFF
TGCGCCAGCAGCAAGGGACAGGGCGGCGAAAAACTGTTTTTT
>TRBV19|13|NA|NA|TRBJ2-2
CASGRGQDRELFF
TGTGCCAGTGGGCGGGGGCAGGACCGGGAGCTGTTTTTT
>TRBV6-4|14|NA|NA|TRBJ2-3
CASSDGGAADTQYF
TGTGCCAGCAGTGACGGGGGGGCCGCAGATACGCAGTATTTT
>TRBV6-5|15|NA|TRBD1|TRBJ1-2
CASIPTGDFPGGYTF
TGTGCCAGCATTCCTACAGGGGATTTCCCGGGGGGCTACACCTTC
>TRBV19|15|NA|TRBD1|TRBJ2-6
CASGQGASGANVLTF
TGTGCCAGTGGCCAGGGGGCCTCGGGGGCCAACGTCCTGACTTTC
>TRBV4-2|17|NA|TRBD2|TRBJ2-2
CASSQEVLAGNTGELFF
TGTGCCAGCAGCCAAGAAGTCCTAGCGGGTAACACCGGGGAGCTGTTTTTT
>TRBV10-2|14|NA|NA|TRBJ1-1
CASSESQKNTEAFF
TGCGCCAGCAGTGAGTCCCAGAAGAACACTGAAGCTTTCTTT
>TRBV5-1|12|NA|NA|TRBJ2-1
CASSLTGNEQFF
TGCGCCAGCAGCCTGACGGGTAATGAGCAGTTCTTC
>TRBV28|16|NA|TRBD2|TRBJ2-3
CASSPELRGSPDTQYF
TGTGCCAGCAGCCCCGAGTTGCGGGGGTCCCCAGATACGCAGTATTTT
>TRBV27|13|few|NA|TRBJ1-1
CASSLRGGWAAFF
TGTGCCAGCAGCCTCAGGGGTGGTTGGGCAGCTTTCTTT
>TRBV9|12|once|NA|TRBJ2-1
CASSVGGDEQFF
TGTGCCAGCAGCGTAGGGGGCGATGAGCAGTTCTTC
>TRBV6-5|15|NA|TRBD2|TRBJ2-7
CASRGTSGREYEQYF
TGTGCCAGCAGGGGGACTAGCGGGAGAGAGTACGAGCAGTACTTC
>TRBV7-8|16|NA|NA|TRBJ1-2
CASSLVGTLPPYGYTF
TGTGCCAGCAGCTTAGTTGGGACTCTGCCCCCCTATGGCTACACCTTC
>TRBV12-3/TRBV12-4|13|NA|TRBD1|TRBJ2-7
CASRTTTGYEQYF
TGTGCCAGCAGAACTACGACAGGGTACGAGCAGTACTTC
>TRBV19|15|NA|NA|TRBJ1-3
CASSIGQGPVNTIYF
TGTGCCAGTAGTATAGGTCAGGGTCCAGTAAACACCATATATTTT
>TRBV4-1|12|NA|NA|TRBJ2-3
CASSQTEDTQYF
TGCGCCAGCAGCCAGACAGAGGATACGCAGTATTTT
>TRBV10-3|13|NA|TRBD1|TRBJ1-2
CAISGRDSYGYTF
TGTGCCATCAGTGGCCGGGACAGCTATGGCTACACCTTC
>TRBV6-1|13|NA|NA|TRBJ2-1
CASSEVRADEQFF
TGTGCCAGCAGTGAAGTCAGGGCTGATGAGCAGTTCTTC
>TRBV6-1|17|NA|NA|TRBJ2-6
CASSEASRAGGANVLTF
TGTGCCAGCAGTGAAGCATCCAGGGCAGGTGGGGCCAACGTCCTGACTTTC
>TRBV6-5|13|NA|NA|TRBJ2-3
CASSNSFLSTQYF
TGTGCCAGCAGTAATTCCTTTTTGAGTACGCAGTATTTT